This T cell receptor (beta chain) stems from a study of shared clonotypes between healthy human individuals. Overall study findings and caveats: Some clonotypes were shared by all four sorted-subset donors, while others were not shared. The non-shared ones had lower generation probabilities than the shared ones. Clonotypes that were shared across several donors made up 4% to 6% of naive CD4 clonotypes.

Method: immunoSEQ multiplex PCR; TCRdb's copy keeps in-frame clones and lacks some. Of hundreds of thousands of clones in the sample, about 74% were seen once. Germline-derived CDR1 and CDR2 are SEHNR and FQNEAQ (reference sequence). J gave up 5 bases and V 5 bases, and 13 bases lay outside the gene matches. CDR3 length: 16 residues. About this clone: Its antigen remains unidentified.

The genes are TRBV7-9 and TRBJ1-1; 8 bases line up with TRBD1. Sequencing input: memory CD4+ T cells sorted from blood. Regarding subset: CD45RA-negative fraction. This sequence originates from a man aged 30-40 years in good health. The CDR3 spells CASSRGQALLGTEAFF. For the CDR3, the DNA is TGTGCCAGCAGCCGGGGACAGGCCCTCCTCGGTACTGAAGCTTTCTTT.